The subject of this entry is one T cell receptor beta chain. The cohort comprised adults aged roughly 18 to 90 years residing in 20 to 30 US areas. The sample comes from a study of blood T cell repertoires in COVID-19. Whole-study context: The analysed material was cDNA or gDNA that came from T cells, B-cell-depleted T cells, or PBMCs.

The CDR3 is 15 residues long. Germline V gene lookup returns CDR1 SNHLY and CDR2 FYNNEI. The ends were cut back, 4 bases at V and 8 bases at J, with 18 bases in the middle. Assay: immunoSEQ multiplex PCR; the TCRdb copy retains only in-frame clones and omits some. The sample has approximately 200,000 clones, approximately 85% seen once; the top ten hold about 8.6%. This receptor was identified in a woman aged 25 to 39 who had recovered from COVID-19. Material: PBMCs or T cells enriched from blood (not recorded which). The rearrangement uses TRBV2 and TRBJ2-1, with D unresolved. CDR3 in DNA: TGTGCCAGCAGTGGTGGGCAGAAGGTACTTTATGAGCAGTTCTTC. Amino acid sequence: CASSGGQKVLYEQFF.